This T cell receptor (beta chain) was observed in a study of shared clonotypes between healthy human individuals. About the research overall: Donor ages ranged 18 to 49 years: two women, a few men. Study findings and constraints: In general, naive subsets displayed greater estimated richness than memory subsets did.

This clone has a single count. What it binds is unknown. V was cut by 3 bases and J by 7 bases, with 15 bases left in between. Per the germline V gene, CDR1 is KGHSH and CDR2 is LQKENI. The CDR3 sequence is 15 residues long. Produced via immunoSEQ multiplex PCR; TCRdb's table is partial and in-frame only. Of approximately 1.5 million clones in the sample, approximately 98.5% were seen once. The TCR comes from a young man in good health. Sequenced input: naive CD4+ T cells sorted from blood. Subset meaning: CD45RA+ positively selected. The V call is TRBV18, the J call TRBJ2-2; D not certain. The CDR3 sequence is CASSPIWKKGGELFF. CDR3 coding DNA: TGTGCCAGCTCACCTATCTGGAAAAAGGGCGGGGAGCTGTTTTTT.